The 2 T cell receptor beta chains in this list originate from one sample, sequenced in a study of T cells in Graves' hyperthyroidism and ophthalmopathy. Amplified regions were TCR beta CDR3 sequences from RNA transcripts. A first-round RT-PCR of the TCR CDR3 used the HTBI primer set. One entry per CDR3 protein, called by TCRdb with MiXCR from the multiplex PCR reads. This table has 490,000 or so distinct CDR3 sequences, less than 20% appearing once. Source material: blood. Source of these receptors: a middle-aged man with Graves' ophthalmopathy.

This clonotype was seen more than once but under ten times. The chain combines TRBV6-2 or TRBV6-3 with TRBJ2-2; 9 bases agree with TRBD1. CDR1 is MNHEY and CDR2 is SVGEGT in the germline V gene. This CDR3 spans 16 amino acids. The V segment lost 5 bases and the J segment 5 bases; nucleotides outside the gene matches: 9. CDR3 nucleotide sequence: TGTGCCAGCAGTCGAGCCACAGGGGGCAGGACCGGGGAGCTGTTTTTT. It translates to CASSRATGGRTGELFF.

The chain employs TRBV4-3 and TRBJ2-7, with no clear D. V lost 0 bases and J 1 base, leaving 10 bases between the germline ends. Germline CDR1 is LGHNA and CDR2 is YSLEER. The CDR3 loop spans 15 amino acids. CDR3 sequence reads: CASSQDRAESYEQYF. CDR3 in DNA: TGCGCCAGCAGCCAAGATAGGGCAGAGTCCTACGAGCAGTACTTC.